Listed below are T cell receptor beta chains from one sample, sequenced in a study of T cell changes during pregnancy in multiple sclerosis. Here immunoSEQ multiplex PCR was the method, and the copy in TCRdb shows in-frame clones only, minus some. The sample has about 110,000 clones, 80% to 95% seen once. The sample consisted of peripheral blood, taken in the third trimester of pregnancy. The receptors originated from a female donor in good health, enrolled as a control in a pregnancy study. Each CDR3 is given with its conserved first and last residue. The D gene is left open where the match is weak. Rows may omit the clone size; those that give it use once, few, many or a size class.

cdr3_nt | cdr3_aa | cdr3_length | d_call | v_call | clone_size | j_call
TGTGCCAGCAGCACCCCGGGACAGACTGAAGCTTTCTTT | CASSTPGQTEAFF | 13 | TRBD1 | TRBV7-9 | - | TRBJ1-1
TGTGCCAGCAGTGAAATTAGGGGAACTGAAGCTTTCTTT | CASSEIRGTEAFF | 13 | - | TRBV2 | - | TRBJ1-1
TGTGCCAGTAACCGGGACAGGGAACAGCCCCAGCATTTT | CASNRDREQPQHF | 13 | TRBD1 | TRBV19 | - | TRBJ1-5
TGTGCCAGCCGTAAAAGGCGGGGCTTACAAGAGACCCAGTACTTC | CASRKRRGLQETQYF | 15 | - | TRBV27 | - | TRBJ2-5
TGTGCCAGCATCGAAGGGGCAACTAATGAAAAACTGTTTTTT | CASIEGATNEKLFF | 14 | - | TRBV6-1 | - | TRBJ1-4
TGTGCCAGCAGCTCCTCCGGGACAGGGAAGAACACTGAAGCTTTCTTT | CASSSSGTGKNTEAFF | 16 | TRBD1 | TRBV7-9 | - | TRBJ1-1
TGTGCCAGTAGTATAGACCCGGGACTAGCGGCTACAGATACGCAGTATTTT | CASSIDPGLAATDTQYF | 17 | TRBD2 | TRBV19 | - | TRBJ2-3
TGTGCCAGCAGCTTGTTTCAGATTTACTCTGGGGCCAACGTCCTGACTTTC | CASSLFQIYSGANVLTF | 17 | - | TRBV5-6 | - | TRBJ2-6
TGTGCCAGCTCACGCGCTCAGGAGGGGTACTATGGCTACACCTTC | CASSRAQEGYYGYTF | 15 | - | TRBV18 | few | TRBJ1-2
TGTGCTAGTGGTTTGGGGCTTCAGGACGAGCAGTACTTC | CASGLGLQDEQYF | 13 | - | TRBV12-5 | - | TRBJ2-7
TGTGCCAGCAGTGCATCACAGGGAAGGGCGGTTTCGACCGGGGAGCTGTTTTTT | CASSASQGRAVSTGELFF | 18 | - | TRBV27 | once | TRBJ2-2
TGTGCCAGCAGCCTAAGAGGGGGGGAGCTGTTTTTT | CASSLRGGELFF | 12 | - | TRBV11-1 | - | TRBJ2-2
TGTGCCAGCAGTTCCTCGGGACAGGGAGAGACCCAGTACTTC | CASSSSGQGETQYF | 14 | TRBD1 | TRBV6-6 | once | TRBJ2-5
TGTGCCAGCAGTCCGTCCCCCTCCTACGAGCAGTACTTC | CASSPSPSYEQYF | 13 | - | TRBV27 | - | TRBJ2-7
TGTGCCTGGGGATTCGGGACCGGGAGTGGCTACACCTTC | CAWGFGTGSGYTF | 13 | - | TRBV30 | - | TRBJ1-2
TGTGCCAGCAGCCCGACAGGGGGGTATGAAAAACTGTTTTTT | CASSPTGGYEKLFF | 14 | TRBD1 | TRBV5-6 | - | TRBJ1-4
TGTGCCAGCAGACCAACAGGGTCCTTCACCGGGGAGCTGTTTTTT | CASRPTGSFTGELFF | 15 | - | TRBV5-4 | - | TRBJ2-2
TGTGCCAGCAGCGTCGGACAGGGAGGGATCTCTGAAGCTTTCTTT | CASSVGQGGISEAFF | 15 | TRBD1 | TRBV13 | - | TRBJ1-1
TGTGCCAGCAGCTTAGAGACAGGCTACAATGAGCAGTTCTTC | CASSLETGYNEQFF | 14 | - | TRBV5-6 | - | TRBJ2-1
TGTGCCAGCAGGAGGGACAGGTTGGGGGCCAACGTCCTGACTTTC | CASRRDRLGANVLTF | 15 | TRBD1 | TRBV6-5 | - | TRBJ2-6
TGTGCCTGGAGTGCTCTGGACAGGGAAGAAAACACCATATATTTT | CAWSALDREENTIYF | 15 | TRBD1 | TRBV30 | - | TRBJ1-3
TGTGCCACCAGCAGCCCCCCGGGGGGGGCTAGAGGGAACACTGAAGCTTTCTTT | CATSSPPGGARGNTEAFF | 18 | - | TRBV15 | - | TRBJ1-1
TGTGCCAGCAGTTTTAGCGGGGGGGCCCCACATGAGCAGTTCTTC | CASSFSGGAPHEQFF | 15 | TRBD2 | TRBV5-4 | - | TRBJ2-1
TGTGCCAGCAGTGTTTCAGGGGGAGAGGGCTACACCTTC | CASSVSGGEGYTF | 13 | TRBD1 | TRBV25-1 | once | TRBJ1-2
TGTGCCAGCAGCACCCATGGTGGGCCATCCTACGAGCAGTACTTC | CASSTHGGPSYEQYF | 15 | - | TRBV7-2 | few | TRBJ2-7
TGTGCCAGTAGTATCCCAGGGGACGGTGTTGAAAAACTGTTTTTT | CASSIPGDGVEKLFF | 15 | - | TRBV19 | - | TRBJ1-4
TGTGCCAGTAGTTCCGGACTCAAGGACTTAGAGACCCAGTACTTC | CASSSGLKDLETQYF | 15 | - | TRBV19 | - | TRBJ2-5
TGTGCCAGCAGCGCTGCCCGTATGGGAGGTGGCTACACCTTC | CASSAARMGGGYTF | 14 | - | TRBV5-4 | - | TRBJ1-2
TGTGCCAGCAGCTTGACTAGCGTGGGGGGGGAGACCCAGTACTTC | CASSLTSVGGETQYF | 15 | TRBD2 | TRBV11-3 | - | TRBJ2-5
TGTGCCAGCAGCCAAGATCATTCGGCGGACGGGGAGCTGTTTTTT | CASSQDHSADGELFF | 15 | - | TRBV4-2 | - | TRBJ2-2
TGTGCCAGCTCACCATTGGCAGAATCTGGAAACACCATATATTTT | CASSPLAESGNTIYF | 15 | - | TRBV18 | - | TRBJ1-3
TGTGCCATCAGTGAGAGTGGGGTAGGGGGAAGTATGGAGACCCAGTACTTC | CAISESGVGGSMETQYF | 17 | - | TRBV10-3 | - | TRBJ2-5
TGTGCCAGCAGTTTGGGGGACAGGTCATCCTACGAGCAGTACTTC | CASSLGDRSSYEQYF | 15 | TRBD1 | TRBV28 | - | TRBJ2-7
TGTGCCAGCAGTGAATATGAGGAGGCTTATGAGCAGTTCTTC | CASSEYEEAYEQFF | 14 | - | TRBV25-1 | - | TRBJ2-1
TGTGCCATCACGGGGGGGGCTTCGAACACTGAAGCTTTCTTT | CAITGGASNTEAFF | 14 | - | TRBV27 | - | TRBJ1-1
TGTGCCAGCAGCCCTGATCTCCGAGGGGGAAAGTACTTC | CASSPDLRGGKYF | 13 | - | TRBV7-9 | - | TRBJ2-7
TGCGCCAGCAGCCAAGGATCAGAACGGGGGAGCTCCTACAATGAGCAGTTCTTC | CASSQGSERGSSYNEQFF | 18 | - | TRBV4-1 | - | TRBJ2-1
TGTGCCAGCAGCGTAGAGGGCGGGGGGTTTACGTACGAGCAGTACTTC | CASSVEGGGFTYEQYF | 16 | TRBD2 | TRBV9 | - | TRBJ2-7
TGTGCCAGCAGGGGGGGACCGCCCGGGCACGAGCAGTACTTC | CASRGGPPGHEQYF | 14 | - | TRBV6-4 | - | TRBJ2-7
TGTGCCAGCAGCTCTCCGGGACAGGGCACAGATACGCAGTATTTT | CASSSPGQGTDTQYF | 15 | TRBD1 | TRBV13 | - | TRBJ2-3
TGTGCCAGCAGCTTAGTCGTACAGAATGAGCAGTTCTTC | CASSLVVQNEQFF | 13 | - | TRBV7-9 | - | TRBJ2-1
TGTGCCAGCAGACGGACAGGGGGCGCGGTTGAAAAACTGTTTTTT | CASRRTGGAVEKLFF | 15 | TRBD1 | TRBV2 | - | TRBJ1-4
TGCGCCAGCAGCCAAGGGCTTGGGCGGAACACTGAAGCTTTCTTT | CASSQGLGRNTEAFF | 15 | - | TRBV4-3 | few | TRBJ1-1